The next 28 T cell receptor beta chains were all read from a single sample in a study of shared clonotypes between healthy human individuals. CD45RO-negative CD8 cells positively selected for CCR7 made up the naive population, which excluded terminally differentiated effector memory CD45RA+ cells. The repertoire was sequenced with immunoSEQ multiplex PCR; TCRdb's copy has only in-frame clones and lacks some. The table includes millions of clones, roughly 94% detected once. Specimen: naive CD8+ T cells sorted from blood. These receptors came from a young man in good health.

This clone was observed a single time. The J gene is TRBJ1-1, the V gene TRBV11-2; D may be TRBD1 (6 bases). Germline values: CDR1 SGHAT, CDR2 FQNNGV. This CDR3 has 15 amino acids. Trimming took 2 bases from V and 6 from J, leaving 16 bases between them. The chain's CDR3 is CASSLPAGVGAEAFF. CDR3 in DNA: TGTGCCAGCAGCTTACCGGCAGGGGTGGGGGCTGAAGCTTTCTTT.

The CDR3 spells CASSWIRGDEQYF. CDR3 nucleotide sequence: TGCGCCAGCAGCTGGATTAGGGGGGACGAGCAGTACTTC. The chain employs TRBV5-1 and TRBJ2-7; perhaps D is TRBD1 or TRBD2 (6 bases each). The CDR3 covers 13 residues. CDR1 SGHRS and CDR2 YFSETQ come from the germline V gene. Trimming cost V 3 bases and J 5 bases, with 12 bases left between them.

The chain recombines TRBV11-2 with TRBJ2-4; D is uncertain. V was shortened by 2 bases and J by 5 bases, with 7 bases between the two germline ends. Germline lookup yields CDR1 SGHAT and CDR2 FQNNGV. CDR3 length: 13 residues. CDR3 protein: CASSLPNENIQYF. CDR3 nucleotides: TGTGCCAGCAGCTTACCGAATGAAAACATTCAGTACTTC.

This chain joins TRBV4-3 and TRBJ2-2, with 7 bases fitting TRBD2. Germline trimming cut 0 bases from V and 4 bases from J; bases unmatched to any gene: 5. The CDR3 is 16 residues long. The germline V gene has CDR1 LGHNA and CDR2 YSLEER. CDR3 in amino acids: CASSQELGGTTGELFF. CDR3 DNA sequence: TGCGCCAGCAGCCAAGAGTTGGGGGGGACCACCGGGGAGCTGTTTTTT.

As regards this clone: Other DNA sequences in the same sample also yield this CDR3. The V and J genes are TRBV11-3 and TRBJ2-2; D not resolved. Germline values: CDR1 SGHNT, CDR2 YENEEA. The V and J ends lost 5 bases and 2 bases respectively, with 3 bases between them. The CDR3 totals 12 residues. CDR3 in DNA: TGTGCCAGCAGCCGAAACACCGGGGAGCTGTTTTTT. The encoded protein is CASSRNTGELFF.

This clone occurred once. Written as DNA, the CDR3 is TGTGCCAGCAGCCTCCCAGGGGAAGCAGCCTACGAGCAGTACTTC. Its translation is CASSLPGEAAYEQYF. The chain is built from TRBV13 and TRBJ2-7; D may be TRBD1 (6 bases). This CDR3 has 15 amino acids. V lost 5 bases, J lost 2 bases, and 16 bases lay in between. Germline V lookup: CDR1 PRHDT, CDR2 FYEKMQ (reference sequence).

This rearrangement joins TRBV4-1 to TRBJ1-5; D is perhaps TRBD1 (5 bases). Trimming stripped 0 bases from V and 7 bases from J, with 16 bases between. The CDR3 runs to 16 residues. Germline loops: CDR1 MGHRA, CDR2 YSYEKL. CDR3 residues: CASSQEWDEGNQPQHF. CDR3 DNA: TGCGCCAGCAGCCAAGAATGGGACGAGGGGAACCAGCCCCAGCATTTT.

The rearrangement joins TRBV27 to TRBJ2-1, with D maybe TRBD2 (5 bases). Germline V gene sequence: CDR1 MNHEY, CDR2 SMNVEV (reference sequence). The CDR3 has 17 amino acids. V was trimmed by 3 bases and J by 0 bases, leaving 15 bases between them. The CDR3 loop reads CASSFDTTKGSYNEQFF. In nucleotides, the CDR3 is TGTGCCAGCAGTTTCGATACGACTAAAGGCTCCTACAATGAGCAGTTCTTC.

The CDR3 sequence is CASSYDTRGSERAFF. CDR3 coding DNA: TGTGCCAGCAGTTACGACACCCGCGGTTCGGAGCGGGCTTTCTTT. The rearrangement links TRBV28 to TRBJ1-1; D is undetermined. Germline V gene lookup returns CDR1 MDHEN and CDR2 SYDVKM. The CDR3 runs to 15 residues. The ends were cut back, 4 bases at V and 11 bases at J, with 23 bases in the middle.

The chain carries TRBV4-1 and TRBJ1-6, with 7 bases that match TRBD1. The junction had 12 bases not matched to a gene; V was cut back by 1 base and J by 0 bases. Germline CDR1 MGHRA, CDR2 YSYEKL. This CDR3 has 20 amino acids. This chain's CDR3 is CASSQAALGQPYSYNSPLHF. CDR3 nucleotide sequence: TGCGCCAGCAGCCAAGCGGCCCTGGGACAGCCGTACTCCTATAATTCACCCCTCCACTTT.

The chain uses TRBV4-1 and TRBJ2-5, with D perhaps TRBD1 (6 bases). The CDR3 has 16 residues. The V gene lost 3 bases and the J gene lost 2 bases, with 16 bases spanning the gap. Germline CDR1 and CDR2: MGHRA and YSYEKL. CDR3 DNA sequence: TGCGCCAGCAGCCAGCCGGATGGGACATTACAAGAGACCCAGTACTTC. Its protein product is CASSQPDGTLQETQYF.

This chain links TRBV4-3 with TRBJ2-1; 8 bases line up with TRBD2. CDR3 length equals 15 residues. Losses at the gene ends were 1 base for V and 9 bases for J; bases not matched to a gene: 8. Germline V CDR1 and CDR2: LGHNA, YSLEER. CDR3 coding DNA: TGCGCCAGCAGCCAAGTCCTAGCGGGCAACGGTGAGCAGTTCTTC. This sequence encodes CASSQVLAGNGEQFF.

The chain couples TRBV9 to TRBJ1-1; no definite D call. The V and J ends lost 7 bases and 1 base respectively, with 11 bases between them. The CDR3 extends over 13 amino acids. In germline, CDR1 is SGDLS, CDR2 YYNGEE. CDR3 region: CASSDQENTEAFF. CDR3 DNA sequence: TGTGCCAGCTCGGACCAGGAGAACACTGAAGCTTTCTTT.

The chain has TRBV15 and TRBJ2-1; D is possibly TRBD2 (6 bases). Deletions cut 1 base from V and 1 base from J, with 11 bases between. The CDR3 runs 16 residues. From germline, CDR1 is LNHNV and CDR2 YYDKDF (reference sequence). The CDR3 sequence: CATSRGLEGSYNEQFF. The CDR3 DNA reads TGTGCCACCAGCAGAGGACTAGAAGGGTCCTACAATGAGCAGTTCTTC.

The chain carries TRBV6-5 and TRBJ2-2; TRBD1 agrees at 8 bases. The CDR3 is made up of 14 amino acids. Losses at the gene ends were 6 bases for V and 7 bases for J; bases not matched to a gene: 7. Germline lookup yields CDR1 MNHEY and CDR2 SVGAGI. Here the CDR3 DNA reads TGTGCCAGCAGGGAGACAGGGGTTGGCGGGGAGCTGTTTTTT. Translated: CASRETGVGGELFF.

The CDR3 is CASKSIPNNEQFF. In DNA form, the CDR3 reads TGCGCCAGCAAGAGTATTCCTAACAATGAGCAGTTCTTC. The chain employs TRBV4-1 and TRBJ2-1; D is unclear. The CDR3 totals 13 residues. V was trimmed by 7 bases and J by 5 bases, leaving 12 bases between them. The germline V gene has CDR1 MGHRA and CDR2 YSYEKL.

The chain carries TRBV7-9 and TRBJ2-1; 7 bases are shared with TRBD2. Germline V gene sequence: CDR1 SEHNR, CDR2 FQNEAQ (reference sequence). V shed 5 bases, J shed 7 bases, and the junction held 5 bases outside the gene matches. CDR3 length: 13 amino acids. This chain's CDR3 is CASSRGGENEQFF. For the CDR3, the DNA is TGTGCCAGCAGCCGGGGAGGGGAAAATGAGCAGTTCTTC.

J is TRBJ2-7 and V is TRBV4-3; 8 bases fit TRBD2. Germline V gene sequence: CDR1 LGHNA, CDR2 YSLEER. The CDR3 sequence is 15 residues long. V was clipped by 4 bases and J by 0 bases; unmatched bases: 5. CDR3 sequence (DNA): TGCGCCAGCAGCCTCATACTAGCGGCCTCCTACGAGCAGTACTTC. This translates into CASSLILAASYEQYF.

The V gene is TRBV29-1, the J gene TRBJ1-4; TRBD1 aligns across 9 bases. CDR1 is SQVTM and CDR2 is ANQGSEA in the germline V gene. This CDR3 spans 14 amino acids. The V and J ends lost 7 bases and 8 bases, in that order; junction bases with no gene match: 11. The CDR3 sequence is CSATSGTGLEKLFF. Written as DNA, the CDR3 is TGCAGCGCTACATCCGGGACAGGGTTGGAAAAACTGTTTTTT. Based on the CDR3 plus reference TRBV29-1 and TRBJ1-4, the full variable domain is SAVISQKPSRDICQRGTSLTIQCQVDSQVTMMFWYRQQPGQSLTLIATANQGSEATYESGFVIDKFPISRPNLTFSTLTVSNMSPEDSSIYLCSATSGTGLEKLFFGSGTQLSVL.

The rearrangement joins TRBV5-8 to TRBJ2-5, with 7 bases fitting TRBD1. Germline CDR1 and CDR2: SGHTS and YDEGEE. The CDR3 runs to 14 residues. V dropped 4 bases and J dropped 2; count of bases not matched to a gene: 5. CDR3 in amino acids: CASSAGQVQETQYF. CDR3 DNA: TGTGCCAGCAGCGCCGGACAGGTTCAAGAGACCCAGTACTTC.

V is TRBV29-1 and J is TRBJ2-3, with TRBD2 matching 16 bases. The germline gives CDR1 SQVTM, CDR2 ANQGSEA. V was clipped by 6 bases and J by 0 bases; unmatched bases: 6. The CDR3 has 17 residues. The CDR3: CSVSGTSGGASTDTQYF. The DNA for the CDR3 is TGCAGCGTATCCGGGACTAGCGGGGGGGCTAGCACAGATACGCAGTATTTT.

V usage is TRBV9 and J usage is TRBJ2-1; 7 bases fit TRBD2. The CDR3 runs 16 residues. Looked up from germline, CDR1 is SGDLS and CDR2 is YYNGEE. Trimming took 0 bases from V and 7 from J; bases not matched to a gene: 10. This chain's CDR3 is CASSVDAREEHNEQFF. The CDR3 DNA reads TGTGCCAGCAGCGTAGACGCCCGGGAGGAACATAATGAGCAGTTCTTC.

This chain connects TRBV4-1 to TRBJ2-5, with 7 bases that match TRBD1. This CDR3 contains 13 residues. V lost 6 bases and J lost 1; bases outside the gene matches: 2. Germline loops: CDR1 MGHRA, CDR2 YSYEKL. Written as DNA, the CDR3 is TGCGCCAGCAGGGGACAGATCCAAGAGACCCAGTACTTC. Its translation: CASRGQIQETQYF.

This clone was counted once. The chain couples TRBV11-3 to TRBJ2-3, with no clear D. From germline, CDR1 is SGHNT and CDR2 YENEEA. The CDR3 covers 16 residues. The ends were cut back, 1 base at V and 0 bases at J, with 11 bases in the middle. The CDR3 region is CASSLGPAASTDTQYF. In DNA, the CDR3 is TGTGCCAGCAGCTTAGGGCCTGCTGCTAGCACAGATACGCAGTATTTT.

The rearrangement joins TRBV28 to TRBJ2-7, with 9 bases aligning to TRBD1. CDR3 length: 16 amino acids. V dropped 4 bases and J dropped 5; count of bases not matched to a gene: 12. The V gene's germline CDR1 is MDHEN and CDR2 SYDVKM. The CDR3 DNA reads as TGTGCCAGCAGTTCCAGCGGGACAGGGTCTATCCACGAGCAGTACTTC. The encoded protein is CASSSSGTGSIHEQYF.

The chain couples TRBV29-1 to TRBJ2-7; TRBD1 aligns across 9 bases. This CDR3 comprises 14 residues. Germline CDR1 and CDR2: SQVTM and ANQGSEA. The ends lost 7 bases at V and 6 bases at J; junction bases unmatched: 13. DNA of the CDR3: TGCAGCGCCGAGGCCCGGGACAGGGAGGCCGAGCAGTACTTC. The encoded protein is CSAEARDREAEQYF.

The gene calls are TRBV7-9 and TRBJ2-5; perhaps TRBD1 as D (6 bases). The V and J ends lost 2 bases and 5 bases respectively, with 15 bases between them. The CDR3 contains 15 residues. Germline loops: CDR1 SEHNR, CDR2 FQNEAQ (reference sequence). CDR3 DNA sequence: TGTGCCAGCAGCTTACTATTAGGGGGAACGGAGACCCAGTACTTC. Amino acid sequence: CASSLLLGGTETQYF. Variable domain in full (rest from reference TRBV7-9 and TRBJ2-5): DTGVSQNPRHKITKRGQNVTFRCDPISEHNRLYWYRQTLGQGPEFLTYFQNEAQLEKSRLLSDRFSAERPKGSFSTLEIQRTEQGDSAMYLCASSLLLGGTETQYFGPGTRLLVL.

To note about this clone: This CDR3 is also generated by other DNA sequences in the sample. The chain couples TRBV28 to TRBJ2-2; 10 bases match TRBD1. The CDR3 is made up of 15 amino acids. With 3 bases clipped from V and 5 bases from J, the junction kept 3 bases outside the gene matches. Germline V gives CDR1 MDHEN, CDR2 SYDVKM. CDR3: CASSFGTGDTGELFF. The CDR3 region has the DNA TGTGCCAGCAGTTTCGGGACAGGGGATACCGGGGAGCTGTTTTTT. The variable domain in full, with the rest retrieved from reference TRBV28 and TRBJ2-2, is DVKVTQSSRYLVKRTGEKVFLECVQDMDHENMFWYRQDPGLGLRLIYFSYDVKMKEKGDIPEGYSVSREKKERFSLILESASTNQTSMYLCASSFGTGDTGELFFGEGSRLTVL.